This T cell receptor beta chain was obtained from a study of molecular identifiers for immune sequencing clone quantification. Study results and limitations: Spiked TCR RNA from one Jurkat cell reportedly showed up when mixed among 1 million or so naive cells.

The ends lost 3 bases at V and 8 bases at J; junction bases unmatched: 3. This CDR3 region has 14 residues. Germline assignment: CDR1 MDHEN and CDR2 SYDVKM. MiXCR, run by TCRdb on the PCR reads, gives a single entry per CDR3 protein. The table shows tens of thousands of distinct CDR3 sequences, with about a third occurring only once. Investigators produced naive CD8 libraries from 20,000 to 1,000,000 sorted cells, drawing on 10%, 30% or 50% RNA. This clonotype turned up a few times. What it binds is unknown. The origin of this receptor is a human donor in good health. Some libraries in this study had Jurkat cell RNA spiked in. Sequenced: naive CD8+ T cells from blood, with Jurkat cell RNA spiked in. Sample subset: FACS-sorted CD8+CD4-CCR7+CD45RA+ naive T cells. V usage is TRBV28 and J usage is TRBJ1-4, with TRBD1 identical over 10 bases. In DNA form, the CDR3 reads TGTGCCAGCAGTTTGGGACAGGGGAAGGAAAAACTGTTTTTT. The encoded protein is CASSLGQGKEKLFF. The full variable domain, in which reference TRBV28 and TRBJ1-4 provide the parts outside the CDR3, is DVKVTQSSRYLVKRTGEKVFLECVQDMDHENMFWYRQDPGLGLRLIYFSYDVKMKEKGDIPEGYSVSREKKERFSLILESASTNQTSMYLCASSLGQGKEKLFFGSGTQLSVL.